Following are 13 T cell receptor beta chains from one sample sequenced in a study of PD-L1 blockade in urothelial cancer. This table comes from immunoSEQ multiplex PCR, and its TCRdb copy is limited to in-frame clones, with some not included. Here the sample spans 35,000 to 45,000 clones, 70% to 90% being singletons. The sample here was PBMCs, taken around atezolizumab (anti-PD-L1) treatment. The receptor source for this set is a woman aged 60-75 years with urothelial cancer.

The chain carries TRBV7-2 and TRBJ2-5, with 10 nucleotides matching TRBD1. The ends lost 6 bases at V and 1 base at J; junction bases unmatched: 5. This CDR3 has 15 amino acids. Germline V CDR1 and CDR2: SGHTA, FQGNSA. Here the CDR3 reads CASSRDRGRQETQYF. DNA of the CDR3: TGTGCCAGCAGTCGGGACAGGGGACGCCAAGAGACCCAGTACTTC.

The rearrangement uses TRBV6-6 and TRBJ1-1; no reliable D call. The CDR3 contains 12 residues. Trimming took 5 bases from V and 7 from J, leaving 11 bases between them. Germline CDR1 MNHNY, CDR2 SVGAGI (reference sequence). The CDR3 nucleotides read TGTGCCAGCAGTGGGCGGGCGGTTGAAGCTTTCTTT. It specifies CASSGRAVEAFF.

The chain couples TRBV19 to TRBJ2-6, with TRBD1 as a possible D gene (6 bases). The V end was cut by 7 bases, the J end by 3 bases, with 16 bases between. CDR1 is LNHDA, CDR2 SQIVND, per germline (reference sequence). The CDR3 spans 16 residues. The CDR3 sequence: CASKSRPGDGANVLTF. In nucleotides, the CDR3 is TGTGCCAGTAAGAGTCGGCCAGGGGATGGGGCCAACGTCCTGACTTTC.

The chain combines TRBV11-1 with TRBJ2-1, with TRBD2 matching 7 bases. Trimming at V came to 5 bases and at J to 3 bases, leaving 7 bases not matched to a gene. The V gene's germline CDR1 is SGHAT and CDR2 FQDESV (reference sequence). The CDR3 runs to 15 residues. The CDR3 region has the DNA TGTGCCAGCAGCCAGCGGGGAGACTTCTACAATGAGCAGTTCTTC. Its protein product is CASSQRGDFYNEQFF.

The count of this clone is one. The chain uses TRBV4-3 and TRBJ2-7; tentatively, D is TRBD2 (6 bases). This CDR3 comprises 17 residues. V gave up 4 bases and J gave up 5 bases, with 24 bases separating them. Germline V gene sequence: CDR1 LGHNA, CDR2 YSLEER. The CDR3 reads CASSLGRGASVRDEQYF. Here the CDR3 DNA reads TGCGCCAGCAGCCTGGGCCGCGGGGCATCAGTGCGGGACGAGCAGTACTTC.

The chain is built from TRBV5-4 and TRBJ2-2; D possibly corresponds to TRBD2 (5 bases). Deletions cut 0 bases from V and 7 bases from J, with 13 bases between. The CDR3 runs to 15 residues. Germline V gene data show CDR1 as SGHNT and CDR2 as YYREEE (reference sequence). The DNA for the CDR3 is TGTGCCAGCAGCTTGGAGGGCCGGGGAAACGGGGAGCTGTTTTTT. Protein: CASSLEGRGNGELFF.

The chain carries TRBV28 and TRBJ2-3; 10 bases align to TRBD1. The CDR3 runs to 16 residues. Germline CDR1 and CDR2: MDHEN and SYDVKM. Germline trimming cut 7 bases from V and 2 bases from J; bases unmatched to any gene: 9. The DNA of the CDR3 is TGTGCCAGCACCAAGGCCGGGACAGGGGTCACAGATACGCAGTATTTT. Translating it yields CASTKAGTGVTDTQYF.

The genes are TRBV7-2 and TRBJ1-2; D perhaps matches TRBD1 (5 bases). There are 15 residues in the CDR3. The germline CDR1 and CDR2 sequences are SGHTA and FQGNSA. V was trimmed by 1 base and J by 8 bases, leaving 17 bases between them. The DNA of the CDR3 is TGTGCCAGCAGCTTAGTACGGGCAGGGCATGGCGGCTACACCTTC. Translated, it gives CASSLVRAGHGGYTF.

This chain joins TRBV11-2 and TRBJ2-7; TRBD1 might be the D (5 bases). Germline CDR1 is SGHAT and CDR2 is FQNNGV. This CDR3 comprises 14 residues. Between the trimmed V and J ends, which lost 3 bases and 2 bases, there was a span of 11 bases. The CDR3 region is CASSFLQGPYEQYF. The CDR3 DNA is TGTGCCAGCAGCTTTCTCCAGGGCCCCTACGAGCAGTACTTC.

The rearrangement joins TRBV7-7 to TRBJ2-5; 8 nucleotides agree with TRBD1. Germline CDR1 SSHAT, CDR2 FNYEAQ (reference sequence). The CDR3 is made up of 14 amino acids. The V segment lost 5 bases and the J segment 6 bases; nucleotides outside the gene matches: 8. The CDR3 region is CASSATGVGKTQYF. The CDR3 nucleotides are TGTGCCAGCAGCGCGACAGGGGTGGGAAAGACCCAGTACTTC.

The chain joins TRBV7-2 to TRBJ1-1; 8 bases align to TRBD1. Trimming cost V 3 bases and J 5 bases; bases outside gene matches: 5. The germline V gene has CDR1 SGHTA and CDR2 FQGNSA. This CDR3 has 14 amino acids. CDR3 DNA: TGTGCCAGCAGCTTCAGGGGGCTATGGACTGAAGCTTTCTTT. Translated: CASSFRGLWTEAFF.

The chain has TRBV27 and TRBJ2-7; 7 bases fit TRBD1. CDR1 MNHEY and CDR2 SMNVEV come from the germline V gene (reference sequence). V shed 5 bases and J 5 bases; nucleotides not matched to a gene: 15. The CDR3 is made up of 16 amino acids. CDR3 loop: CASSPFPPGTVHEQYF. CDR3 nucleotides: TGTGCCAGCAGTCCATTCCCCCCCGGGACAGTCCACGAGCAGTACTTC.

The chain couples TRBV7-2 to TRBJ1-6, with 7 bases matching TRBD1. The V gene end was trimmed by 5 bases and the J gene end by 8 bases; junction bases not matched to a gene: 6. The germline CDR1 and CDR2 sequences are SGHTA and FQGNSA. The CDR3 is made up of 14 amino acids. CDR3 DNA: TGTGCCAGCAGCGGGGGACAGCGGGATTCACCCCTCCACTTT. It is translated as CASSGGQRDSPLHF.